The T cell receptor (beta chain) under discussion was sequenced for a study of blood T cell repertoires in COVID-19. Across the whole study: Both acute and convalescent COVID-19 samples were obtained from the United States, Italy and Spain.

Followed longitudinally, the Seattle patients had been enrolled during active infection. Authors' analysis steps: Estimation of nucleated cell counts was performed using reference gene primer amplification. Here immunoSEQ multiplex PCR was the method, and the copy in TCRdb shows in-frame clones only, minus some. The V and J calls and clone size come from that table; D and trimming were worked out from the DNA. The table lists fewer than 200,000 clones, roughly 81% of them singletons. The CDR3 sequence is 11 residues long. V was shortened by 6 bases and J by 10 bases, with 12 bases between the two germline ends. From germline, CDR1 is DFQATT and CDR2 SNEGSKA (reference sequence). This clone was seen just once.

The receptor was derived from a woman in her forties or fifties with COVID-19, enrolled during active disease. The J gene is TRBJ1-4, the V gene TRBV20-1, with D uncertain. Sample: peripheral blood. The CDR3 spells CSAQRDAKLFF. In DNA form, the CDR3 reads TGCAGTGCCCAGCGGGATGCAAAACTGTTTTTT.